The 26 T cell receptor beta chains below all came from one sample that was sequenced in a study of blood T cell repertoires in COVID-19. Sequencing used immunoSEQ multiplex PCR; TCRdb keeps in-frame clones, though not all of them. The sample has about 210,000 clones, roughly nine tenths seen once. Sequenced input: peripheral blood. These TCRs come from a woman in her 70s with acute or convalescent COVID-19.

The genes are TRBV10-2 and TRBJ1-2, with D possibly matching TRBD1 (5 bases). The CDR3 length is 12 residues. The V end lost 10 bases, the J end lost 3 bases, and 12 bases lay between the germline ends. CDR1 is WSHSY and CDR2 is SAAADI in the germline V gene. The CDR3 reads CAILETDYGYTF. The CDR3 nucleotides read TGCGCCATCCTAGAGACAGACTATGGCTACACCTTC.

The chain carries TRBV15 and TRBJ2-1; D possibly corresponds to TRBD2 (6 bases). This CDR3 region has 14 residues. Germline V gives CDR1 LNHNV, CDR2 YYDKDF (reference sequence). V was pared by 9 bases and J by 7 bases, with 19 bases between. CDR3 in amino acids: CATGGPGAANEQFF. The CDR3 DNA follows: TGTGCCACTGGAGGGCCCGGGGCTGCGAATGAGCAGTTCTTC.

The chain couples TRBV23-1 to TRBJ1-5, with 8 bases lining up with TRBD1. TRBV23-1 falls under the ORF class, with uncertain function. J gave up 2 bases and V 4 bases, and 16 bases lay outside the gene matches. The length of the CDR3 is 19 residues. CDR3 sequence reads: CASSPSAVDEQGGNQPQHF. CDR3 DNA: TGCGCCAGCAGTCCCTCTGCGGTTGATGAACAGGGGGGCAATCAGCCCCAGCATTTT.

The chain couples TRBV28 to TRBJ2-1, with D perhaps TRBD1 (6 bases). This CDR3 comprises 12 residues. CDR1 MDHEN and CDR2 SYDVKM come from the germline V gene. V shed 8 bases and J shed 3 bases, with 8 bases lying between them. The CDR3 coding sequence is TGTGCCAGCGGGACAAACTACAATGAGCAGTTCTTC. Translated: CASGTNYNEQFF. Based on the CDR3 plus reference TRBV28 and TRBJ2-1, the full variable domain is DVKVTQSSRYLVKRTGEKVFLECVQDMDHENMFWYRQDPGLGLRLIYFSYDVKMKEKGDIPEGYSVSREKKERFSLILESASTNQTSMYLCASGTNYNEQFFGPGTRLTVL.

J is TRBJ2-1 and V is TRBV7-9, with 15 nucleotides matching TRBD2. The CDR3 covers 15 residues. CDR1 SEHNR and CDR2 FQNEAQ come from the germline V gene (reference sequence). V lost 5 bases to trimming and J lost 9 bases; unmatched junction nucleotides: 5. In DNA, the CDR3 is TGTGCCAGCAGCCCCGGGACTAGCGGGGGGAGTGAGCAGTTCTTC. Residues: CASSPGTSGGSEQFF.

The chain recombines TRBV7-9 with TRBJ2-6, with a tentative D call TRBD1 (6 bases). Germline-derived CDR1 and CDR2 are SEHNR and FQNEAQ (reference sequence). V lost 5 bases and J 0 bases, leaving 17 bases between the germline ends. The CDR3 consists of 18 residues. DNA of the CDR3: TGTGCCAGCAGCCCCGGGCAGGGGCTCAGCTCTGGGGCCAACGTCCTGACTTTC. Protein: CASSPGQGLSSGANVLTF.

The chain employs TRBV28 and TRBJ1-4; no definite D call. Trimming shortened V by 2 bases and J by 1 base, and 20 bases separated the two germline ends. This CDR3 has 19 residues. Germline lookup yields CDR1 MDHEN and CDR2 SYDVKM. The CDR3 DNA reads as TGTGCCAGCAGTTTAGGCGGGTTACTTGCGAGGAGAACTAATGAAAAACTGTTTTTT. This gives the protein CASSLGGLLARRTNEKLFF.

Notes on this clone: The sample has other DNA sequences that encode this CDR3 too. The CDR3 reads CASSLAGTNTGELFF. CDR3 nucleotide sequence: TGCGCCAGCAGCTTGGCGGGGACGAACACCGGGGAGCTGTTTTTT. The chain links TRBV5-1 to TRBJ2-2; D possibly corresponds to TRBD2 (5 bases). The V gene lost 0 bases and the J gene lost 0 bases, with 6 bases spanning the gap. Germline V gene data show CDR1 as SGHRS and CDR2 as YFSETQ. This CDR3 spans 15 amino acids.

V usage is TRBV12-5 and J usage is TRBJ2-7; 8 bases agree with TRBD1. The CDR3 sequence is 14 residues long. From germline, CDR1 is LGHNT and CDR2 FRNRAP. Trimming took 1 base from V and 1 from J; bases not matched to a gene: 0. The CDR3 is CASGLGTGSYEQYF. The CDR3 DNA follows: TGTGCTAGTGGTTTGGGGACAGGGTCCTACGAGCAGTACTTC.

The chain carries TRBV19 and TRBJ1-5; TRBD1 matches 9 bases. Trimming removed 4 bases from V and 6 bases from J; junction bases left unmatched: 10. Germline CDR1 is LNHDA and CDR2 is SQIVND (reference sequence). CDR3 length: 16 residues. As DNA, the CDR3 is TGTGCCAGTAGTACCGCTACAGGGGGCGGGGGTCAGCCCCAGCATTTT. It codes for CASSTATGGGGQPQHF. Variable domain in full (rest from reference TRBV19 and TRBJ1-5): DGGITQSPKYLFRKEGQNVTLSCEQNLNHDAMYWYRQDPGQGLRLIYYSQIVNDFQKGDIAEGYSVSREKKESFPLTVTSAQKNPTAFYLCASSTATGGGGQPQHFGDGTRLSIL.

The rearrangement uses TRBV11-3 and TRBJ1-1, with a weak D call TRBD1 (6 bases). Germline loops: CDR1 SGHNT, CDR2 YENEEA. V lost 0 bases, J lost 4 bases, and 15 bases lay in between. The CDR3 contains 16 residues. For the CDR3, the DNA is TGTGCCAGCAGCTTAGATAATTGGCAGGGGAGCACTGAAGCTTTCTTT. As protein: CASSLDNWQGSTEAFF.

This rearrangement joins TRBV5-1 to TRBJ2-7; D is perhaps TRBD2 (6 bases). Trimming took 4 bases from V and 3 from J, leaving 14 bases between them. The CDR3 consists of 14 residues. Germline V CDR1 and CDR2: SGHRS, YFSETQ. The DNA of the CDR3 is TGCGCCAGCAGCCCGGAGGGGTCCGGCTACGAGCAGTACTTC. Translation: CASSPEGSGYEQYF.

The rearrangement joins TRBV5-1 to TRBJ1-4; D is unclear. This CDR3 comprises 14 residues. From germline, CDR1 is SGHRS and CDR2 YFSETQ. The ends were cut back, 4 bases at V and 4 bases at J, with 11 bases in the middle. The CDR3 coding sequence is TGCGCCAGCAGCCTGGACTTCGTTAATGAAAAACTGTTTTTT. It translates to CASSLDFVNEKLFF.

This chain uses TRBV20-1 with TRBJ1-1; tentative D call: TRBD1 (6 bases). The V and J ends lost 3 bases and 0 bases respectively, with 8 bases between them. CDR1 and CDR2 from the germline V gene are DFQATT and SNEGSKA (reference sequence). The CDR3 consists of 13 residues. CDR3 protein: CSASAGVNTEAFF. The CDR3, as DNA: TGCAGTGCTAGTGCAGGGGTGAACACTGAAGCTTTCTTT.

This chain connects TRBV11-2 to TRBJ2-1; TRBD1 aligns across 8 bases. Trimming removed 4 bases from V and 8 bases from J; junction bases left unmatched: 4. The CDR3 contains 13 residues. The germline gives CDR1 SGHAT, CDR2 FQNNGV. The CDR3 spells CASSSDRGDEQFF. The CDR3 DNA follows: TGTGCCAGCAGCTCCGACAGGGGCGATGAGCAGTTCTTC.

The chain joins TRBV19 to TRBJ2-1; 10 bases fit TRBD2. This CDR3 spans 13 amino acids. The germline V gene encodes CDR1 LNHDA and CDR2 SQIVND (reference sequence). With V trimmed by 5 bases and J by 14 bases, 9 bases remained unmatched. CDR3 in DNA: TGTGCCAGTAGTCTCCCAAGCGGGAGGGAAGAGTTCTTC. Translation gives CASSLPSGREEFF.

The genes are TRBV27 and TRBJ1-1, with D unresolved. This CDR3 is built from 13 residues. CDR1 MNHEY and CDR2 SMNVEV come from the germline V gene (reference sequence). The V and J ends lost 8 bases and 4 bases respectively, with 14 bases between them. CDR3 residues: CASGREGGTEAFF. The CDR3 DNA reads TGTGCCAGCGGTAGGGAGGGCGGCACTGAAGCTTTCTTT.

This clone has only one observation. The chain recombines TRBV12-5 with TRBJ2-4; D perhaps matches TRBD1 (6 bases). V was trimmed by 3 bases and J by 0 bases, leaving 18 bases between them. CDR1 and CDR2 from the germline V gene are LGHNT and FRNRAP. The CDR3 spans 18 residues. CDR3 amino acids: CASGFGTPRVLAKNIQYF. CDR3 DNA: TGTGCTAGTGGTTTCGGGACACCCCGTGTCCTAGCCAAAAACATTCAGTACTTC.

This clone occurred once. The chain carries TRBV4-1 and TRBJ2-1, with 8 bases matching TRBD2. This CDR3 has 15 residues. The trim removed 5 bases at V and 6 bases at J, leaving 9 bases unmatched. In germline, CDR1 is MGHRA, CDR2 YSYEKL. The CDR3 DNA reads as TGCGCCAGCAGCGCCGAGCTAGCGGGTGGCAATGAGCAGTTCTTC. It encodes CASSAELAGGNEQFF.

This clone was detected only a few times. This chain connects TRBV6-1 to TRBJ2-3; D gene uncertain. Germline V gene sequence: CDR1 MNHNS, CDR2 SASEGT. CDR3 length: 14 amino acids. V gave up 0 bases and J gave up 10 bases, with 14 bases separating them. CDR3 sequence reads: CASSEANLVSAQYF. The CDR3 region has the DNA TGTGCCAGCAGTGAAGCGAATCTGGTTAGTGCGCAGTATTTT.

This clone was observed a single time. The chain joins TRBV2 to TRBJ2-2, with 9 bases matching TRBD2. V lost 4 bases to trimming and J lost 7 bases; unmatched junction nucleotides: 4. Germline CDR1 is SNHLY and CDR2 is FYNNEI. The CDR3 contains 14 residues. CDR3 DNA: TGTGCCAGCAGTGTTCAGACTAGCGGCGGGGAGCTGTTTTTT. This codes for CASSVQTSGGELFF.

This clone was seen only a few times. The gene calls are TRBV19 and TRBJ2-5; 9 bases line up with TRBD1. Germline CDR1 LNHDA, CDR2 SQIVND (reference sequence). The CDR3 is 14 amino acids. V lost 4 bases, J lost 6 bases, and 6 bases stayed unmatched. The CDR3 DNA reads TGTGCCAGTAGTAGTTACGGGACAGGGAAGACCCAGTACTTC. Translated: CASSSYGTGKTQYF.

V and J are TRBV19 and TRBJ2-3, with D perhaps TRBD2 (5 bases). The V and J ends lost 3 bases and 3 bases respectively, with 13 bases between them. CDR3 size: 15 residues. The germline CDR1 and CDR2 sequences are LNHDA and SQIVND (reference sequence). CDR3: CASSIPGLGTDTQYF. In DNA form, the CDR3 reads TGTGCCAGTAGTATTCCGGGGTTGGGAACAGATACGCAGTATTTT.

The CDR3 here is CASSLTVNTEAFF. CDR3 nucleotides: TGTGCCAGCAGCTTGACAGTGAACACTGAAGCTTTCTTT. This chain links TRBV7-9 with TRBJ1-1, with a tentative D call TRBD1 (5 bases). CDR1 and CDR2 (germline): SEHNR, FQNEAQ (reference sequence). V lost 3 bases and J lost 0, with 5 bases in between. The CDR3 consists of 13 residues.

V usage is TRBV5-1 and J usage is TRBJ1-1; 7 bases match TRBD1. Germline CDR1 SGHRS, CDR2 YFSETQ. J lost 6 bases, V lost 4 bases, and 9 bases had no gene match. The CDR3 runs 14 residues. This chain's CDR3 is CASSPSYRGSEAFF. The DNA of the CDR3 is TGCGCCAGCAGCCCCAGTTACAGGGGATCTGAAGCTTTCTTT.

The chain's CDR3 is CASSYGQAYNSPLHF. For the CDR3, the DNA is TGCGCCAGCAGCTACGGACAGGCCTATAATTCACCCCTCCACTTT. The chain employs TRBV5-1 and TRBJ1-6, with 7 bases that match TRBD1. The CDR3 loop spans 15 amino acids. The junction had 2 bases not matched to a gene; V was cut back by 3 bases and J by 2 bases. Germline V gene lookup returns CDR1 SGHRS and CDR2 YFSETQ. Supplemented by reference TRBV5-1 and TRBJ1-6, the full variable domain reads KAGVTQTPRYLIKTRGQQVTLSCSPISGHRSVSWYQQTPGQGLQFLFEYFSETQRNKGNFPGRFSGRQFSNSRSEMNVSTLELGDSALYLCASSYGQAYNSPLHFGNGTRLTVT.